This T cell receptor (beta chain) was found in a study of cytomegalovirus exposure and HLA in healthy donors. Study outcomes and limitations: Across donors, sequencing depth was assumed by presence/absence analyses to be roughly uniform. Three chains linked to CMV were shown in vitro to be specific for CMV antigens. V- and J-gene trimming of TCR beta was linked (in a later analysis) to a missense DCLRE1C variant.

PCR primers comprised 60 Vbeta and 13 Jbeta primers. The table came from immunoSEQ multiplex PCR; TCRdb's copy has only in-frame clones and leaves some out. Counted here are more than 100,000 clones, more than 75% occurring once; the ten biggest clones make up 10%. Details on this clone: Its antigen is as yet unknown.

The sample taken for sequencing was PBMCs. The receptor was isolated from a woman between 18 and 29 years old in good health and CMV-seropositive.

For the CDR3, the DNA is TGTGCCACCAGCAGAGATGGGGGGTCCCGGCTCTATGGCTACACCTTC. As protein: CATSRDGGSRLYGYTF. V usage is TRBV15 and J usage is TRBJ1-2; TRBD1 might be the D (5 bases). V was shortened by 0 bases and J by 4 bases, with 15 bases between the two germline ends. This CDR3 has 16 amino acids. Germline CDR1 is LNHNV and CDR2 is YYDKDF (reference sequence).